The 20 T cell receptor beta chains below come from one sample, sequenced in a study of CD4 and CD8 cells across lung adenocarcinoma regions. Each CDR3 protein gets one entry after TCRdb re-called the PCR reads with MiXCR. The table shows fewer than 3,500 distinct CDR3 sequences, with 65% occurring only once. The sequenced sample consisted of CD8+ T cells from the margin of a lung tumor. The receptors shown here come from a female donor with lung adenocarcinoma. The CD4 and CD8 labels of this study may be unreliable.

Comment on this clonotype: The junction departs from germline at one end; a sequencing error may be responsible. V is TRBV6-4 and J is TRBJ2-1; possible D gene TRBD1, 6 bases. The CDR3 is 12 residues long. The V gene's germline CDR1 is MRHNA and CDR2 SNTAGT. The CDR3 loop is CASSDQGIEQFF. In nucleotides, the CDR3 is TGTGCCAGCAGTGACCAGGGGATTGAGCAATTCTTC.

The rearrangement joins TRBV6-1 to TRBJ1-2, with no clear D. Germline values: CDR1 MNHNS, CDR2 SASEGT. The CDR3 is made up of 13 amino acids. Deletions cut 0 bases from V and 3 bases from J, with 5 bases between. CDR3 sequence reads: CASSEALDYGYTF. As DNA, the CDR3 is TGTGCCAGCAGTGAAGCGCTAGACTATGGCTACACCTTC.

The V call is TRBV7-6, the J call TRBJ1-1; D is perhaps TRBD1 (6 bases). V was cut by 5 bases and J by 6 bases, with 10 bases left in between. CDR1 is SGHVS, CDR2 FNYEAQ, per germline. The CDR3 totals 12 residues. Written as DNA, the CDR3 is TGTGCCAGCAGCCCAGGGGTCGCTGAAGCTTTCTTT. Amino acids: CASSPGVAEAFF.

This chain links TRBV12-3 or TRBV12-4 with TRBJ1-5; tentatively, D is TRBD1 (6 bases). This CDR3 spans 14 amino acids. V was cut by 6 bases and J by 5 bases, with 14 bases left in between. The CDR3 DNA is TGTGCCAGCAGGGATGGGGGCCTAGATCAGCCCCAGCATTTT. Encoded protein: CASRDGGLDQPQHF.

This clonotype was detected only a few times. The chain recombines TRBV7-2 with TRBJ2-3, with D unresolved. This CDR3 has 14 amino acids. The germline V gene encodes CDR1 SGHTA and CDR2 FQGNSA. The V end was cut by 7 bases, the J end by 0 bases, with 11 bases between. CDR3 bases: TGTGCCAGCACCTTCGTAGGTAGCACAGATACGCAGTATTTT. The encoded protein is CASTFVGSTDTQYF.

The V gene is TRBV6-1, the J gene TRBJ2-1; a possible D gene is TRBD2 (6 bases). The J call could be wrong; TRBJ2-3 is a better fit for the DNA end. Germline CDR1 is MNHNS and CDR2 is SASEGT. The CDR3 extends over 13 amino acids. In DNA, the CDR3 is TGTGCGAGCGGGTATGGTTTTCAAGATACGCAGTATTTT. Its translation is CASGYGFQDTQYF.

The chain has TRBV9 and TRBJ2-3, with TRBD2 identical over 9 bases. V trimming: 3 bases; J trimming: 6 bases; junction bases outside the gene matches: 5. Germline V gene data show CDR1 as SGDLS and CDR2 as YYNGEE. The length of the CDR3 is 14 residues. The CDR3 spells CASSEGLAPDTQYF. The DNA for the CDR3 is TGTGCCAGCAGCGAGGGACTAGCACCGGATACGCAGTATTTT.

V is TRBV7-8 and J is TRBJ2-5; D not resolved. The V and J ends lost 1 base and 2 bases respectively, with 8 bases between them. The length of the CDR3 is 14 residues. Per the germline V gene, CDR1 is SGHVS and CDR2 is FQNEAQ. CDR3 region: CASSLGHGQETQYF. Written as DNA, the CDR3 is TGTGCCAGCAGCTTAGGACACGGGCAAGAGACCCAGTACTTC. The full variable domain, with the rest looked up from reference TRBV7-8 and TRBJ2-5, is GAGVSQSPRYKVAKRGQDVALRCDPISGHVSLFWYQQALGQGPEFLTYFQNEAQLDKSGLPSDRFFAERPEGSVSTLKIQRTQQEDSAVYLCASSLGHGQETQYFGPGTRLLVL.

CDR3 region: CASSEGDISSYEQYF. The CDR3 DNA follows: TGTGCCAGCAGTGAAGGGGACATCAGCTCCTACGAGCAGTACTTC. The V and J genes are TRBV6-1 and TRBJ2-7; perhaps TRBD1 as D (6 bases). Trimming stripped 1 base from V and 0 bases from J, with 10 bases between. Germline values: CDR1 MNHNS, CDR2 SASEGT. CDR3 length equals 15 residues.

The V call is TRBV11-1, the J call TRBJ2-1; 13 bases map to TRBD2. Germline V CDR1 and CDR2: SGHAT, FQDESV (reference sequence). Trimming cost V 8 bases and J 4 bases; bases outside gene matches: 5. The CDR3 totals 15 residues. CDR3 DNA: TGTGCCAGCTGCCCACTAGCGGGGGGGTACAATGAGCAGTTCTTC. The encoded protein is CASCPLAGGYNEQFF.

This chain links TRBV6-1 with TRBJ1-2; no firm D call. Trimming took 6 bases from V and 0 from J, leaving 14 bases between them. This CDR3 spans 15 amino acids. Germline V CDR1 and CDR2: MNHNS, SASEGT. The CDR3 nucleotides are TGTGCCAGCAGCGCCAGCGGCAGATCTAACTATGGCTACACCTTC. This codes for CASSASGRSNYGYTF.

This chain links TRBV3-1 with TRBJ2-3; 9 bases are shared with TRBD1. V shed 4 bases and J 2 bases; nucleotides not matched to a gene: 4. The CDR3 covers 15 residues. CDR1 is LGHDT and CDR2 is YNNKEL in the germline V gene (reference sequence). The CDR3 loop is CASSLRTGDTDTQYF. In nucleotides, the CDR3 is TGTGCCAGCAGCCTAAGGACAGGGGACACAGATACGCAGTATTTT.

The V gene is TRBV12-3 or TRBV12-4, the J gene TRBJ2-3; D call uncertain. Trimming took 4 bases from V and 4 from J, leaving 12 bases between them. The CDR3 totals 14 residues. The CDR3 sequence: CASSYLSVADTQYF. In nucleotides, the CDR3 is TGTGCCAGCAGTTACCTCTCTGTCGCAGATACGCAGTATTTT.

This clonotype appeared a few times. The genes are TRBV6-1 and TRBJ1-2; D is unresolved. Trimming shortened V by 8 bases and J by 0 bases, and 7 bases separated the two germline ends. The CDR3 runs 12 residues. CDR1 and CDR2 from the germline V gene are MNHNS and SASEGT. The CDR3 spells CASDQANYGYTF. The DNA of the CDR3 is TGTGCCAGCGATCAGGCTAACTATGGCTACACCTTC.

The chain joins TRBV6-1 to TRBJ1-1, with 7 bases aligning to TRBD1. In germline, CDR1 is MNHNS, CDR2 SASEGT. J gave up 4 bases and V 6 bases, and 5 bases lay outside the gene matches. The CDR3 sequence is 13 residues long. CDR3: CASSQAGGTEAFF. The CDR3 DNA sequence: TGTGCCAGCAGCCAGGCAGGGGGCACTGAAGCTTTCTTT.

By frequency in the sample, this clonotype is large. The rearrangement uses TRBV6-4 and TRBJ2-1; 10 bases fit TRBD2. CDR1 and CDR2 (germline): MRHNA, SNTAGT. This CDR3 has 15 amino acids. The trim removed 6 bases at V and 2 bases at J, leaving 4 bases unmatched. The CDR3 DNA sequence: TGTGCCAGCAGCGCAACTAGCGGGACCTACAATGAGCAGTTCTTC. Translation: CASSATSGTYNEQFF.

This clonotype was seen more than once but under ten times. The J gene is TRBJ2-1, the V gene TRBV7-3; 11 nucleotides agree with TRBD2. Germline values: CDR1 SGHTA, CDR2 FQGTGA. V dropped 5 bases and J dropped 5; count of bases not matched to a gene: 5. The CDR3 covers 15 residues. CDR3 protein: CASSLLAGVDNEQFF. The CDR3 DNA reads as TGTGCCAGCAGCCTACTAGCGGGGGTCGACAATGAGCAGTTCTTC. Drawing the rest from reference TRBV7-3 and TRBJ2-1, the complete variable domain is GAGVSQTPSNKVTEKGKYVELRCDPISGHTALYWYRQSLGQGPEFLIYFQGTGAADDSGLPNDRFFAVRPEGSVSTLKIQRTERGDSAVYLCASSLLAGVDNEQFFGPGTRLTVL.

The chain employs TRBV7-9 and TRBJ2-2; TRBD1 is a possible D gene (5 bases). V was clipped by 4 bases and J by 1 base, with 7 bases between them. This CDR3 has 14 residues. The germline V gene encodes CDR1 SEHNR and CDR2 FQNEAQ (reference sequence). Here the CDR3 reads CASSSDKNTGELFF. CDR3 DNA sequence: TGTGCCAGCAGCTCGGACAAGAACACCGGGGAGCTGTTTTTT.

This clonotype was counted between two and nine times. The CDR3 sequence is CASSLAGTYNEQFF. CDR3 DNA: TGTGCCAGCAGTTTAGCGGGTACTTACAATGAGCAGTTCTTC. J is TRBJ2-1 and V is TRBV6-5, with TRBD2 identical over 7 bases. CDR3 length: 14 amino acids. Germline assignment: CDR1 MNHEY and CDR2 SVGAGI. The J segment lost 4 bases and the V segment lost 4 bases, leaving 4 bases of the junction unmatched.

The V and J genes are TRBV7-2 and TRBJ2-5, with TRBD2 matching over 10 bases. The J call could be wrong; TRBJ2-1 is a better fit for the DNA end. Germline CDR1 is SGHTA and CDR2 is FQGNSA. The CDR3 spans 15 residues. CDR3 sequence: CASSPGGAGGPTQFF. The CDR3 bases are TGTGCCAGCAGCCCAGGGGGAGCGGGAGGGCCCACCCAGTTCTTC.